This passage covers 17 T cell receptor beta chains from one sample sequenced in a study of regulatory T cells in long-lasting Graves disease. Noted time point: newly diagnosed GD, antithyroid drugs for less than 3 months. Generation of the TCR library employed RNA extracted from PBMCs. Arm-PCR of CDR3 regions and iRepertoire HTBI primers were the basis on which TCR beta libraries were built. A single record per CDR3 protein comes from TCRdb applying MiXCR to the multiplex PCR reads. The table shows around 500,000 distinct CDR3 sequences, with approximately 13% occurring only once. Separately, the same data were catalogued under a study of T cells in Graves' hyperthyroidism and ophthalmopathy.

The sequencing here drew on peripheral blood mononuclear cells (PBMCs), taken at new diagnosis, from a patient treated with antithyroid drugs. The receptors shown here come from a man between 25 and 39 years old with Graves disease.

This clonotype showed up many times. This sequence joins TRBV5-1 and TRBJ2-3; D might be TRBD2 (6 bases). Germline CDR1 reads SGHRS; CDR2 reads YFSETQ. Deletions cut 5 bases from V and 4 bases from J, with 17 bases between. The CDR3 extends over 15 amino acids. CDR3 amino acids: CASSMAGSLSDTQYF. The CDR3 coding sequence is TGCGCCAGCAGTATGGCGGGATCGCTTTCAGATACGCAGTATTTT.

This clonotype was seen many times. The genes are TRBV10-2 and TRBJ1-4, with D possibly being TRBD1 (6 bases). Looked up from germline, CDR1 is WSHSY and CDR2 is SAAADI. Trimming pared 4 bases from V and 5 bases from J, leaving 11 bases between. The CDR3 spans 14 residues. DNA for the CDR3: TGCGCCAGCAGTGGGGACAAAAGAAATGAAAAACTGTTTTTT. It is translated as CASSGDKRNEKLFF.

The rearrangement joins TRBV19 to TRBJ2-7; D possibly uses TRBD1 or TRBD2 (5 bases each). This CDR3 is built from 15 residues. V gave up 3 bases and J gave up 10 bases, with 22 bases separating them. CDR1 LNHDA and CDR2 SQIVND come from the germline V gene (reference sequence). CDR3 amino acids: CASSIELGTVFSQYF. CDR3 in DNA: TGTGCCAGTAGTATCGAGCTCGGGACGGTATTCTCACAGTACTTC.

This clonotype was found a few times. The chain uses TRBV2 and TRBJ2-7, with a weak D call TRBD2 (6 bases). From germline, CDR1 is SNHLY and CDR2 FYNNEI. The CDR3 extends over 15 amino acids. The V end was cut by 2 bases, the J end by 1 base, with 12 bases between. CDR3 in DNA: TGTGCCAGCAGTGAAACCCTAGCGAGTTCCTACGAGCAGTACTTC. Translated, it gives CASSETLASSYEQYF. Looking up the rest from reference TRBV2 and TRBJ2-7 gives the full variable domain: EPEVTQTPSHQVTQMGQEVILRCVPISNHLYFYWYRQILGQKVEFLVSFYNNEISEKSEIFDDQFSVERPDGSNFTLKIRSTKLEDSAMYFCASSETLASSYEQYFGPGTRLTVT.

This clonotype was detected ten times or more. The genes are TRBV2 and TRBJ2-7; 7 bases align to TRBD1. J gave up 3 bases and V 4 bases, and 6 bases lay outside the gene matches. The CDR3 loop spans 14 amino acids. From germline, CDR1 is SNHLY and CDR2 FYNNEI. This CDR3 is CASSVRGLIYEQYF. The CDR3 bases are TGTGCCAGCAGTGTGAGGGGGCTTATCTACGAGCAGTACTTC.

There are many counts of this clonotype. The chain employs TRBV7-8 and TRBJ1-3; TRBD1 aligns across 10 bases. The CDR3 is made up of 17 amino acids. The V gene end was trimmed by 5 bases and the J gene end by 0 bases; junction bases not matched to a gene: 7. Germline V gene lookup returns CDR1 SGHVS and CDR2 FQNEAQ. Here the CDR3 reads CASSRGTGVISGNTIYF. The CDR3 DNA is TGTGCCAGCAGCCGTGGGACAGGGGTTATCTCTGGAAACACCATATATTTT.

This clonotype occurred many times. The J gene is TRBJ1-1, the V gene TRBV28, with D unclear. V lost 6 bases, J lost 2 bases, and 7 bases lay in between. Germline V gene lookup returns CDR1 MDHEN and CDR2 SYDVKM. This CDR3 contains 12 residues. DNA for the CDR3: TGTGCCAGCAGAATTTCAAACACTGAAGCTTTCTTT. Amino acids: CASRISNTEAFF.

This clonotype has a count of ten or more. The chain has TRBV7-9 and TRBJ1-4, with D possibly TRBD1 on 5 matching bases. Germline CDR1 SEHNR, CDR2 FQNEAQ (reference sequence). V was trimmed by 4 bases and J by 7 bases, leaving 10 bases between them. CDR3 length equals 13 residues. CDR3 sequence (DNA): TGTGCCAGCAGCTCCTTTCAGGGTGAAAAACTGTTTTTT. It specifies CASSSFQGEKLFF.

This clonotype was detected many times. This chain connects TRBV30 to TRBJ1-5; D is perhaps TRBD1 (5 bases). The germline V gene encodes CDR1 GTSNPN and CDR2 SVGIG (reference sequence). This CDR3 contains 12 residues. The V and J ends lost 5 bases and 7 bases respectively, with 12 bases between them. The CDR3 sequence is CAWGGVKQPQHF. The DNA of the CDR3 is TGTGCCTGGGGAGGGGTGAAGCAGCCCCAGCATTTT.

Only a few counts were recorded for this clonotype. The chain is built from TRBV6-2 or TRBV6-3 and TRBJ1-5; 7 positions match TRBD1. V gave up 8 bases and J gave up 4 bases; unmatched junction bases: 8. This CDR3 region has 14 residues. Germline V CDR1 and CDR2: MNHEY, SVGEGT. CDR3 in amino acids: CASGRQGPNQPQHF. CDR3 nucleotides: TGTGCCAGCGGACGACAGGGACCGAATCAGCCCCAGCATTTT.

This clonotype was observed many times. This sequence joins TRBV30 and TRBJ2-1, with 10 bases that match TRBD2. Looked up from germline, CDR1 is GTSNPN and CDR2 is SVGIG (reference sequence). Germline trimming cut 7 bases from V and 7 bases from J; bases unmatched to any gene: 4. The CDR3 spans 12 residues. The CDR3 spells CAFVGLANEQFF. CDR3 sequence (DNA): TGTGCCTTCGTGGGACTAGCGAATGAGCAGTTCTTC. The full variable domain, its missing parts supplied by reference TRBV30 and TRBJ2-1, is SQTIHQWPATLVQPVGSPLSLECTVEGTSNPNLYWYRQAAGRGLQLLFYSVGIGQISSEVPQNLSASRPQDRQFILSSKKLLLSDSGFYLCAFVGLANEQFFGPGTRLTVL.

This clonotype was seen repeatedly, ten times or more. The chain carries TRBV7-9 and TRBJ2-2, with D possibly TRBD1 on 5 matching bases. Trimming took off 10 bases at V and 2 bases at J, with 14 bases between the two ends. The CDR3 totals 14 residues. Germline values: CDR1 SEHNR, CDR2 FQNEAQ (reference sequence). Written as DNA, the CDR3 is TGTGCCACCCAGAAGACAGAAAACACCGGGGAGCTGTTTTTT. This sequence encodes CATQKTENTGELFF.

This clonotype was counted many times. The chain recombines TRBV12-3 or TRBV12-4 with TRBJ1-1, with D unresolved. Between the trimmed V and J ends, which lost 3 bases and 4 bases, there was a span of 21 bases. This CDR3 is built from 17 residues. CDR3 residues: CASSFNSKSLWGTEAFF. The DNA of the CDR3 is TGTGCCAGCAGTTTTAACAGTAAGAGCCTGTGGGGCACTGAAGCTTTCTTT.

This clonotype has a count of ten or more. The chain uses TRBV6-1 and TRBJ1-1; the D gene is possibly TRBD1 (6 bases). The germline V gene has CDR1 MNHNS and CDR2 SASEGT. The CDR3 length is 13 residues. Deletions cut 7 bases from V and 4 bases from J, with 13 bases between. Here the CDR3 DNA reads TGTGCCAGCATGCAGGGGTGGGGCACTGAAGCTTTCTTT. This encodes CASMQGWGTEAFF.

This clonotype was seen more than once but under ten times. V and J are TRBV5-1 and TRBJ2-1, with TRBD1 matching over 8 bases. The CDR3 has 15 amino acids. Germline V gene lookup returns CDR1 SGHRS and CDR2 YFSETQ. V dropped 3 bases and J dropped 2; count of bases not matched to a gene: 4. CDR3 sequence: CASSYDRGPYNEQFF. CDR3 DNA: TGCGCCAGCAGCTATGACAGGGGCCCCTACAATGAGCAGTTCTTC. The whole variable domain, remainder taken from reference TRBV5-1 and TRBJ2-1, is KAGVTQTPRYLIKTRGQQVTLSCSPISGHRSVSWYQQTPGQGLQFLFEYFSETQRNKGNFPGRFSGRQFSNSRSEMNVSTLELGDSALYLCASSYDRGPYNEQFFGPGTRLTVL.

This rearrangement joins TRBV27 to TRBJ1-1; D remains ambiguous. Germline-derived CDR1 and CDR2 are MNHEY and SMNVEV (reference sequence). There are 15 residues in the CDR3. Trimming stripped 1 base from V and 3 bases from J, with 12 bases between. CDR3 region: CASSLYGVLDTEAFF. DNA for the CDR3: TGTGCCAGCAGTTTATACGGCGTGCTGGACACTGAAGCTTTCTTT.

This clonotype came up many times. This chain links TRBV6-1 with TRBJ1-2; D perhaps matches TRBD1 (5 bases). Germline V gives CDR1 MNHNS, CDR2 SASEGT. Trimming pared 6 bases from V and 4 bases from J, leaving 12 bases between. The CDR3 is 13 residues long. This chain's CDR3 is CASRWDEGYGYTF. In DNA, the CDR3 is TGTGCCAGCAGGTGGGACGAAGGCTATGGCTACACCTTC.